The entry that follows covers one T cell receptor (beta chain) sequence. Its antigen is unknown. This entry comes from a study of cytomegalovirus exposure and HLA in healthy donors. The CDR3 runs 14 residues. Germline lookup yields CDR1 WNHNN and CDR2 SYGVQD (reference sequence). The junction had 0 bases not matched to a gene; V was cut back by 0 bases and J by 1 base. Study results and limitations: Reportedly, HLA-A and HLA-B alleles of most subjects were accurately predicted from TCR beta.

PCR was performed using 60 Vbeta and 13 Jbeta primers. The data were produced by immunoSEQ multiplex PCR, yet TCRdb's version contains in-frame clones alone and is incomplete. The table records more than 90,000 clones, approximately 76% of them present only once. Sequenced sample: PBMCs. This TCR derives from a man aged 50-59 years in good health and CMV-seropositive. V gene TRBV10-1 combines with J gene TRBJ2-7, with TRBD2 identical over 7 bases. The DNA of the CDR3 is TGCGCCAGCAGTGAGTCCGGGGGGTCCTACGAGCAGTACTTC. It is translated as CASSESGGSYEQYF.